The 15 T cell receptor beta chains reported below all come from one sample, sequenced in a study of T cell changes during pregnancy in multiple sclerosis. Assay used: immunoSEQ multiplex PCR; TCRdb lists only in-frame clones, some missing. The sample lists over 65,000 clones; under 95% were seen once. Sequenced material: peripheral blood, taken in the first trimester of pregnancy. All receptors come from a female donor in good health, enrolled as a control in a pregnancy study.

This sequence joins TRBV11-1 and TRBJ2-5, with a tentative D call TRBD1 (5 bases). The CDR3 spans 16 residues. Trimming removed 1 base from V and 1 base from J, with 13 bases in between. Germline V gene sequence: CDR1 SGHAT, CDR2 FQDESV (reference sequence). In nucleotides, the CDR3 is TGTGCCAGCAGCTTAGAAGGGGCCCGGGCCCAAGAGACCCAGTACTTC. Translated: CASSLEGARAQETQYF.

CDR3 in DNA: TGTGCCAGTAGGGCGGGGGCGGGCTCCTACAATGAGCAGTTCTTC. This codes for CASRAGAGSYNEQFF. This sequence joins TRBV19 and TRBJ2-1; a possible D gene is TRBD2 (7 bases). The germline V gene has CDR1 LNHDA and CDR2 SQIVND (reference sequence). CDR3 length: 15 amino acids. Trimming left V 6 bases short and J 0 bases short, with 12 bases between.

This chain connects TRBV11-2 to TRBJ1-1, with D perhaps matching TRBD1 (6 bases). Germline loops: CDR1 SGHAT, CDR2 FQNNGV. The germline V and J ends were trimmed by 5 bases and 0 bases, with 19 bases remaining between them. There are 17 residues in the CDR3. The CDR3 DNA sequence: TGTGCCAGCAGCCCAGGGGACGGGAGGGAGATGAACACTGAAGCTTTCTTT. As protein: CASSPGDGREMNTEAFF.

This rearrangement joins TRBV20-1 to TRBJ1-2; no clear D gene. Germline-derived CDR1 and CDR2 are DFQATT and SNEGSKA (reference sequence). CDR3 size: 11 residues. Trimming shortened V by 5 bases and J by 14 bases, and 18 bases separated the two germline ends. Here the CDR3 reads CSAFKPEERTF. The DNA of the CDR3 is TGCAGTGCTTTTAAACCCGAGGAGAGAACCTTC.

This clone was seen just once. The chain combines TRBV28 with TRBJ1-2; TRBD1 matches 8 bases. CDR1 is MDHEN, CDR2 SYDVKM, per germline. The trim removed 9 bases at V and 6 bases at J, leaving 6 bases unmatched. This CDR3 has 12 amino acids. CDR3: CASTTGENGYTF. CDR3 in DNA: TGTGCCAGTACGACAGGGGAAAATGGCTACACCTTC.

The chain joins TRBV5-1 to TRBJ1-1; no clear D gene. Looked up from germline, CDR1 is SGHRS and CDR2 is YFSETQ. Between the trimmed V and J ends, which lost 4 bases and 1 base, there was a span of 14 bases. CDR3 length: 15 amino acids. CDR3 coding DNA: TGCGCCAGCAGCCGCGGCTTCCCAGAGAACACTGAAGCTTTCTTT. Encoded protein: CASSRGFPENTEAFF.

This rearrangement joins TRBV6-1 to TRBJ2-7; TRBD2 agrees at 7 bases. The CDR3 has 13 residues. J gave up 7 bases and V 4 bases, and 7 bases lay outside the gene matches. Germline-derived CDR1 and CDR2 are MNHNS and SASEGT. This CDR3 is CASSGFQGGEQYF. The DNA of the CDR3 is TGTGCCAGCAGTGGATTTCAGGGAGGGGAGCAGTACTTC.

This clone was seen just once. The rearrangement links TRBV4-3 to TRBJ1-5; D is uncertain. The CDR3 is 13 residues long. Per the germline V gene, CDR1 is LGHNA and CDR2 is YSLEER. V lost 1 base, J lost 4 bases, and 5 bases lay in between. The CDR3, as DNA: TGCGCCAGCAGCCAAGCCGAGAATCAGCCCCAGCATTTT. It codes for CASSQAENQPQHF.

V gene TRBV7-2 combines with J gene TRBJ2-7; a possible D gene is TRBD1 (5 bases). Per the germline V gene, CDR1 is SGHTA and CDR2 is FQGNSA. V was shortened by 0 bases and J by 2 bases, with 11 bases between the two germline ends. There are 15 residues in the CDR3. This CDR3 is CASSLALRVPYEQYF. The CDR3 coding sequence is TGTGCCAGCAGCTTAGCCCTCAGGGTCCCCTACGAGCAGTACTTC. The full variable domain, with the rest looked up from reference TRBV7-2 and TRBJ2-7, is GAGVSQSPSNKVTEKGKDVELRCDPISGHTALYWYRQSLGQGLEFLIYFQGNSAPDKSGLPSDRFSAERTGGSVSTLTIQRTQQEDSAVYLCASSLALRVPYEQYFGPGTRLTVT.

The genes are TRBV5-6 and TRBJ1-3; D gene ambiguous. With 4 bases removed from V and 1 base from J, the gap between germline ends came to 9 bases. CDR1 and CDR2 from the germline V gene are SGHDT and YYEEEE. The CDR3 extends over 14 amino acids. The CDR3 nucleotides are TGTGCCAGCAGCCCCCGCGGTTCTGGAAACACCATATATTTT. Protein product: CASSPRGSGNTIYF.

This chain links TRBV13 with TRBJ2-5; 7 nucleotides match TRBD1. The CDR3 contains 16 residues. Germline V gene sequence: CDR1 PRHDT, CDR2 FYEKMQ (reference sequence). V lost 5 bases to trimming and J lost 2 bases; unmatched junction nucleotides: 11. The CDR3 is CASSLSQGFGQETQYF. CDR3 in DNA: TGTGCCAGCAGCCTCTCACAGGGGTTTGGGCAAGAGACCCAGTACTTC.

V and J are TRBV27 and TRBJ2-7; tentative D call: TRBD1 (5 bases). The CDR3 covers 13 residues. CDR1 MNHEY and CDR2 SMNVEV come from the germline V gene (reference sequence). V was shortened by 8 bases and J by 3 bases, with 14 bases between the two germline ends. The DNA of the CDR3 is TGTGCCAGCCGCGAGGCAGGGTACTACGAGCAGTACTTC. It encodes CASREAGYYEQYF.

This clone was seen more than once but under ten times. The chain links TRBV15 to TRBJ2-5; 10 positions agree with TRBD2. The germline CDR1 and CDR2 sequences are LNHNV and YYDKDF (reference sequence). The CDR3 spans 16 residues. The V gene end was trimmed by 0 bases and the J gene end by 2 bases; junction bases not matched to a gene: 3. CDR3 sequence (DNA): TGTGCCACCAGCAGAGAGCTAGCGGGGGTGCAAGAGACCCAGTACTTC. Its protein product is CATSRELAGVQETQYF.

CDR3 in amino acids: CASRRQGAGNEQFF. The CDR3 nucleotides read TGCGCCAGCAGGCGACAGGGGGCCGGCAATGAGCAGTTCTTC. The chain has TRBV4-1 and TRBJ2-1; 10 bases are a match to TRBD1. J lost 6 bases, V lost 6 bases, and 5 bases had no gene match. CDR3 size: 14 residues. Germline assignment: CDR1 MGHRA and CDR2 YSYEKL.

This chain joins TRBV4-3 and TRBJ1-3; TRBD1 agrees at 9 bases. This CDR3 contains 16 residues. Germline lookup yields CDR1 LGHNA and CDR2 YSLEER. V dropped 2 bases and J dropped 2; count of bases not matched to a gene: 4. The CDR3: CASSQLGQGTGNTIYF. In DNA form, the CDR3 reads TGCGCCAGCAGCCAACTCGGACAGGGGACTGGAAACACCATATATTTT.